This is a list of T cell receptor beta chains from one sample in a study of tumor-infiltrating lymphocytes in primary liver carcinoma. TCRdb called the multiplex PCR reads again in MiXCR, with one record for every CDR3 protein. In the table there are some 180,000 distinct CDR3 sequences, 85% of which are singletons. The material sequenced was tumor tissue from primary liver carcinoma. The receptors were sampled from a man aged 40-49 years with primary liver carcinoma and hepatitis B virus infection. Each CDR3 is given with its conserved first and last residue. D genes are given only for firm matches. Expanded clones get a size class; other rows say once, few or many, or leave the size out.

abundance	d_gene	v_gene	j_gene	CDR3aa	CDR3nt
few	.	TRBV6-1	TRBJ1-5	CASSEARERAPQHF	TGTGCCAGCAGTGAGGCGAGGGAGAGAGCGCCCCAGCATTTT
.	.	TRBV29-1	TRBJ1-1	CSVAGGWGMNTESFF	TGCAGCGTTGCCGGGGGGTGGGGTATGAATACTGAATCTTTCTTT
once	.	TRBV11-2	TRBJ1-4	CASSLNPTVAEKLFF	TGTGCCAGCAGCTTAAACCCGACAGTGGCTGAAAAACTGTTTTTT
.	.	TRBV5-4	TRBJ2-5	CASSQQCGTQYF	TGTGCCAGCAGCCAACAGTGCGGGACCCAGTACTTC
.	TRBD2	TRBV11-1	TRBJ2-4	CASCFPGSSGTKNFQYF	TGTGCCAGTTGCTTTCCCGGGAGTAGCGGGACCAAAAACTTTCAGTACTTC
.	.	TRBV5-5	TRBJ2-4	CARSRDLGVIQYF	TGTGCCAGAAGCAGGGATCTAGGGGTCATTCAATACTTC
.	TRBD2	TRBV7-9	TRBJ2-1	CASSLSLAGSYYEQFF	TGTGCCAGTAGCTTATCTCTAGCGGGGTCCTACTATGAGCAGTTCTTC
.	.	TRBV5-5	TRBJ1-5	CASSPVSNQPQHF	TGTGCCAGCAGCCCAGTCAGCAATCAGCCCCAGCATTTT
.	.	TRBV6-1	TRBJ1-1	CASSQIIGSEAFF	TGTGCCAGCAGTCAGATTATAGGCAGTGAAGCTTTCTTT
.	.	TRBV5-4	TRBJ2-3	CASSPTQVGETQYF	TGTGCCAGCAGCCCAACACAGGTGGGGGAGACCCAGTATTTT
once	.	TRBV29-1	TRBJ1-2	CSVEVSASASYGHTF	TGCAGCGTTGAAGTATCCGCCAGCGCCTCCTATGGACACACCTTC
.	TRBD1	TRBV4-3	TRBJ2-5	CTSSHRGQGEETQYF	TGCACCAGCAGCCATCGGGGACAGGGTGAGGAGACCCAATACTTC
.	TRBD1	TRBV12-3/TRBV12-4	TRBJ2-7	CASGVGGQGTYEEYF	TGTGCCAGCGGTGTCGGGGGACAGGGGACCTACGAGGAATACTTC
.	.	TRBV5-5	TRBJ2-7	CASSLDGTTRYEQYF	TGTGCCAGCAGCTTAGACGGGACCACTCGCTACGAGCAGTATTTC
.	.	TRBV10-2	TRBJ2-7	CASWRGVSYEQYF	TGCGCCAGCTGGCGGGGCGTCTCCTACGAGCAGTACTTC
.	.	TRBV29-1	TRBJ1-5	CSVQAGQAGGNQPQHF	TGCAGCGTCCAGGCAGGGCAAGCCGGAGGGAACCAGCCCCAGCATTTT
.	.	TRBV11-2	TRBJ2-2	CASSTDSDSGELIF	TGTGCCAGCAGCACAGACTCGGACAGCGGGGAGCTGATATTT
.	.	TRBV7-9	TRBJ1-1	CASSLGQLRPGPTTEPFF	TGTGCCAGCAGCTTAGGCCAACTCCGTCCGGGACCGACCACTGAACCTTTCTTT
.	.	TRBV24-1	TRBJ2-2	CATSEGEYDSEELFF	TGTGCCACCAGTGAAGGGGAATACGACAGCGAGGAGCTGTTTTTT
.	.	TRBV4-3	TRBJ2-3	CASSQDHNTDTQYF	TGCGCCAGCAGCCAAGATCACAATACAGATACGCAGTATTTT
.	.	TRBV5-1	TRBJ2-3	CASSLWATGNTQYF	TGCGCCAGCAGCTTGTGGGCTACGGGAAATACGCAGTATTTT
.	.	TRBV12-3/TRBV12-4	TRBJ2-1	CASVRSGGDFLNEQFF	TGTGCCAGCGTACGAAGCGGCGGGGATTTTCTTAATGAGCAGTTCTTC
.	.	TRBV9	TRBJ2-3	CASSYQTCPDTQYF	TGTGCCAGCAGCTATCAGACATGTCCAGATACGCAGTATTTT
.	.	TRBV11-3	TRBJ2-3	CAISFSSWGIGGDTQYF	TGTGCCATTAGCTTCTCCTCCTGGGGCATAGGGGGGGATACGCAGTATTTT
.	.	TRBV29-1	TRBJ2-3	CSIAPSTDMQYF	TGCAGCATTGCCCCTTCCACGGATATGCAGTATTTT
.	.	TRBV12-3/TRBV12-4	TRBJ2-1	CASILLAVSYNEQFF	TGTGCCAGCATCCTCTTGGCGGTCTCCTACAATGAGCAGTTCTTC
.	.	TRBV12-3/TRBV12-4	TRBJ1-1	CASSLGLMNTETLF	TGTGCCAGCAGTTTGGGGCTGATGAACACTGAAACTCTCTTT
many	TRBD1	TRBV5-1	TRBJ1-1	CASGAQGLNTEAFF	TGCGCCAGCGGGGCACAGGGGCTGAACACTGAAGCTTTCTTT
.	.	TRBV6-2/TRBV6-3	TRBJ1-5	CASSYREYGNQPQHF	TGTGCCAGCAGCTACAGGGAGTACGGAAATCAGCCCCAGCATTTT
.	.	TRBV5-1	TRBJ2-7	CTSSLEGTYEQYF	TGCACCAGCAGCTTAGAAGGCACCTACGAGCAGTACTTC
.	.	TRBV6-2/TRBV6-3	TRBJ1-1	CASSGGAGAFF	TGTGCCAGTAGTGGGGGAGCAGGAGCTTTCTTT
.	.	TRBV6-2/TRBV6-3	TRBJ2-7	CASSLRDRLHEHYF	TGTGCCAGCAGCCTCCGTGACAGGCTCCACGAGCACTACTTT
.	.	TRBV4-1	TRBJ1-5	CASSPIEGNNQPQQF	TGCGCTAGCAGTCCCATAGAGGGGAACAATCAGCCCCAGCAGTTT
.	.	TRBV4-1	TRBJ2-7	CASSQDIGRCAYEQYF	TGCGCCAGCAGCCAAGATATTGGCAGGTGCGCCTACGAGCAGTACTTC
once	TRBD2	TRBV29-1	TRBJ2-5	CSGILARGVETQSF	TGCAGCGGTATACTAGCGAGAGGAGTAGAGACCCAGTCCTTC
.	.	TRBV6-1	TRBJ2-5	CASTSSWESQETQYF	TGTGCCAGCACCTCCTCTTGGGAGAGTCAAGAGACACAGTACTTC
hyperexpanded	TRBD1	TRBV11-2	TRBJ2-7	CASSLRWTGENEQYF	TGTGCCAGCAGCTTACGATGGACAGGGGAAAACGAGCAGTACTTC
.	.	TRBV30	TRBJ2-1	CAWSEVEEHFF	TGTGCTTGGAGTGAGGTAGAGGAGCACTTCTTC
.	.	TRBV11-2	TRBJ2-1	CASCLDHLALGNEQFF	TGTGCCAGCTGCTTAGATCATTTAGCGTTAGGGAATGAGCAGTTCTTC
.	.	TRBV4-3	TRBJ2-7	CASSLYLGSSDYEQYF	TGCGCCAGCAGTCTCTACCTTGGGAGTTCGGACTACGAGCAGTACTTC
few	.	TRBV6-2/TRBV6-3	TRBJ2-7	CASSYLYSYEQCF	TGTGCCAGCAGTTACCTGTATTCCTACGAGCAGTGCTTC
.	.	TRBV29-1	TRBJ2-3	CSVASLQGDMQYF	TGTAGCGTTGCAAGCCTCCAGGGAGATATGCAGTATTTT
.	TRBD1	TRBV5-1	TRBJ2-1	CASSLGQWAYNEQFF	TGCGCCAGCAGTTTGGGACAGTGGGCCTACAATGAGCAGTTCTTC
.	.	TRBV11-2	TRBJ1-6	CTSSFAAWTANSPLHF	TGTACTAGCAGCTTCGCCGCCTGGACAGCGAATTCACCCCTCCACTTT
.	.	TRBV20-1	TRBJ2-1	CSAKSPGPCNEQFF	TGCAGTGCCAAGTCCCCCGGGCCCTGCAATGAGCAGTTCTTC
.	TRBD1	TRBV12-3/TRBV12-4	TRBJ2-5	CATSHEVPGGGGTQYF	TGTGCCACCAGCCATGAGGTTCCAGGGGGCGGAGGGACTCAGTACTTC
.	.	TRBV28	TRBJ2-3	CASSQGHYGRDTQYF	TGTGCCAGCAGCCAGGGACACTACGGCAGGGATACGCAGTATTTT
once	.	TRBV5-1	TRBJ2-7	CTSSLAPGSDEQYF	TGCACCAGCAGCTTGGCCCCCGGAAGCGACGAGCAGTACTTC